This is a list of T cell receptor beta chains from one sample in a study of T cells in Graves' hyperthyroidism and ophthalmopathy. TCRdb redid the calling of the multiplex PCR reads with MiXCR, one entry per CDR3 protein. This sample has more than 150,000 distinct CDR3 sequences, with approximately 15% found just once. Sequences were obtained from blood. All receptors derive from a woman between 50 and 59 years old with Graves' hyperthyroidism. Both conserved end residues are part of each CDR3. A D gene is named only where the DNA matches it firmly. A row's size may be missing; if present it is once, few, many or a size class.

V,D,J,size,DNA,CDR3
TRBV29-1,NA,TRBJ1-2,few,TGCAGCGGAGGGGAGGGGACCGCTAAATATGGCTACACCTTC,CSGGEGTAKYGYTF
TRBV18,NA,TRBJ2-5,NA,TGTGCCAGCTCACCACCATCCGGGGTCGGAGAGACCCAGTACTTC,CASSPPSGVGETQYF
TRBV7-2,TRBD2,TRBJ2-1,many,TGTGCCAGCACCTTCAGGCGGGGGGCTTTTGCCGCTGAGCAGTTCTTC,CASTFRRGAFAAEQFF
TRBV7-2,NA,TRBJ1-5,many,TGTGCCAGCAGCTTAGAGGTCCGTAGCAATCAGCCCCAGCATTTT,CASSLEVRSNQPQHF
TRBV24-1,NA,TRBJ2-1,many,TGTGCCACCAGTGATTGGAATGAGCAGTTCTTC,CATSDWNEQFF
TRBV7-2,NA,TRBJ1-5,many,TGTGCCAGCAGCCCCAGGGGAGGGGGTCAGCCCCAGCATTTT,CASSPRGGGQPQHF
TRBV19,NA,TRBJ1-1,NA,TGTGCCAGTAGTATTACAGGCGCCCTAGGGGCTTTCTTT,CASSITGALGAFF
TRBV12-3/TRBV12-4,NA,TRBJ2-1,NA,TGTGCCAGCAGTGTTAGCAGTAATGAGCAGTTCTTC,CASSVSSNEQFF
TRBV3-1,NA,TRBJ1-1,many,TGTGCCAGCAGCCGAACCGACGTGAGGACTGAAGCTTTCTTT,CASSRTDVRTEAFF
TRBV6-5,NA,TRBJ2-5,many,TGTGCCAGCAGTTACTCGATTGCGGGGAAGCAGACCCAGTACTTC,CASSYSIAGKQTQYF
TRBV6-2/TRBV6-3,TRBD1,TRBJ1-5,many,TGTGCCAGCAGTTTTTCCGTGTTTGGAGAGGGGGCGAGGGGCAATCAGCCCCAGCATTTT,CASSFSVFGEGARGNQPQHF